This entry concerns a single TCR beta chain. The sample's time point: patch test 2, 6 weeks after DPC sensitization. Treatment here: therapeutic diphenylcyclopropenone sensitization with weekly scalp DPC. Total RNA was extracted from unfractionated whole blood. The sample originates from a study of human T cells and chemical hapten exposure. Study information: 2% DPC applied to a roughly 2 cm by roughly 2 cm arm area sensitized donors.

The germline V and J ends were trimmed by 3 bases and 7 bases, with 26 bases remaining between them. The CDR3 extends over 18 amino acids. CDR1 SGDLS and CDR2 YYNGEE come from the germline V gene. TCRdb reanalysed the RACE reads using MiXCR and keeps one entry per CDR3 protein. The sample lists approximately 84,000 distinct CDR3 sequences, 11% seen once, with 1.6% in the top ten. The specimen comprised whole blood, sampled in connection with sensitization to the hapten diphenylcyclopropenone (DPC). The V gene is TRBV9, the J gene TRBJ2-1; weak D call: TRBD1 (7 bases). This clonotype originated in a man younger than 35 with alopecia areata. Some clones in this sample may be carry-over from other donors' samples. The CDR3 nucleotides are TGTGCCAGCAGCGCAGGACAGGTCCGGGACCCAGGGGGGAATGAGCAGTTCTTC. Translation: CASSAGQVRDPGGNEQFF. Full variable domain (outside the CDR3, taken from reference TRBV9 and TRBJ2-1): DSGVTQTPKHLITATGQRVTLRCSPRSGDLSVYWYQQSLDQGLQFLIQYYNGEERAKGNILERFSAQQFPDLHSELNLSSLELGDSALYFCASSAGQVRDPGGNEQFFGPGTRLTVL.